This T cell receptor (beta chain) was observed in a study of blood T cells in healthy people across ages. Germline CDR1 reads SGHTA; CDR2 reads FQGNSA. Trimming pared 0 bases from V and 13 bases from J, leaving 19 bases between. The CDR3 spans 15 residues. For the second PCR, which ran for about 6 to 11 cycles, a sample-barcoded 5' primer and a J-beta primer mix were used. Each CDR3 protein gets one entry after TCRdb re-called the 5' RACE reads with MiXCR. The sample carries about 730,000 distinct CDR3 sequences, more than 40% recorded once. Sequenced input: blood. This sequence joins TRBV7-2 and TRBJ2-4; D may be TRBD1 or TRBD2 (5 bases each). The TCR was taken from an older woman in good health. The CDR3 sequence is CASSLAGQGAYGQYF. CDR3 bases: TGTGCCAGCAGCTTAGCAGGCCAGGGAGCCTACGGGCAGTACTTC.